The 20 T cell receptor beta chains listed next were all sequenced from one sample in a study of Ad26.COV2.S vaccination and SARS-CoV-2 variants. Noted treatment: 15 to 20 received Ad26.COV2.S at low or high dose, single or two shots; about 5 received placebo; per-sample allocation not given. Following the first vaccine or placebo injection, samples were taken on day 63. Profiled with immunoSEQ multiplex PCR; TCRdb holds only in-frame clones, not every one. This table has some 390,000 clones, about 89% appearing once. Sequenced here: peripheral blood, sampled in a trial of Ad26.COV2.S vaccine versus placebo. The receptors here all came from a person between 18 and 65 years old who received the Ad26.COV2.S COVID-19 vaccine or a placebo.

The genes are TRBV6-5 and TRBJ1-1; D is perhaps TRBD1 (5 bases). Trimming pared 0 bases from V and 4 bases from J, leaving 9 bases between. The germline CDR1 and CDR2 sequences are MNHEY and SVGAGI. This CDR3 has 14 amino acids. For the CDR3, the DNA is TGTGCCAGCAGTTACTCTGGGGCCGCCACTGAAGCTTTCTTT. This codes for CASSYSGAATEAFF.

V usage is TRBV25-1 and J usage is TRBJ1-4; D uncertain. The V gene's germline CDR1 is MGHDK and CDR2 SYGVNS. The CDR3 contains 15 residues. V lost 4 bases to trimming and J lost 3 bases, with 12 bases between them. CDR3 sequence: CASSASPAPNEKLFF. In DNA form, the CDR3 reads TGTGCCAGCAGTGCCTCACCCGCCCCTAATGAAAAACTGTTTTTT.

The chain links TRBV6-2 or TRBV6-3 to TRBJ1-1; D is perhaps TRBD1 (6 bases). Germline V CDR1 and CDR2: MNHEY, SVGEGT. This CDR3 has 15 residues. Trimming took off 0 bases at V and 5 bases at J, with 13 bases between the two ends. The CDR3 is CASSYSGRGGTEAFF. The CDR3 region has the DNA TGTGCCAGCAGTTACTCAGGCAGGGGCGGTACTGAAGCTTTCTTT.

This sequence joins TRBV6-5 and TRBJ1-1, with TRBD1 matching over 8 bases. V was pared by 6 bases and J by 1 base, with 4 bases of the junction left unmatched. Germline CDR1 and CDR2: MNHEY and SVGAGI. The CDR3 contains 14 residues. The DNA for the CDR3 is TGTGCCAGCAGAACAGGGGGTTCGAACACTGAAGCTTTCTTT. As protein: CASRTGGSNTEAFF.

The CDR3 region has the DNA TGTGCCAGTAGTGGGACGCCAAATGAGCAGTTCTTC. As protein: CASSGTPNEQFF. The rearrangement links TRBV19 to TRBJ2-1; either TRBD1 or TRBD2 may fit D (5 bases each). This CDR3 has 12 residues. Germline V gene data show CDR1 as LNHDA and CDR2 as SQIVND (reference sequence). V lost 5 bases to trimming and J lost 7 bases, with 9 bases between them.

This clone appeared a few times. The rearrangement joins TRBV30 to TRBJ1-1; no clear D gene. CDR3 length: 13 residues. Germline-derived CDR1 and CDR2 are GTSNPN and SVGIG (reference sequence). With 3 bases removed from V and 4 bases from J, the gap between germline ends came to 12 bases. CDR3 sequence (DNA): TGTGCCTGGAGCGCTAGGGCAGCCACTGAAGCTTTCTTT. It translates to CAWSARAATEAFF.

V is TRBV7-9 and J is TRBJ1-6; 8 nucleotides match TRBD1. Germline CDR1 and CDR2: SEHNR and FQNEAQ (reference sequence). CDR3 length equals 14 residues. Trimming at V came to 1 base and at J to 10 bases, leaving 3 bases not matched to a gene. As DNA, the CDR3 is TGTGCCAGCAGCTTAGAACAGGGGGGGTCACCCCTCCACTTT. Residues: CASSLEQGGSPLHF.

The rearrangement joins TRBV7-6 to TRBJ2-7; 9 bases match TRBD1. Germline V lookup: CDR1 SGHVS, CDR2 FNYEAQ. The CDR3 is made up of 17 amino acids. Germline trimming cut 1 base from V and 4 bases from J; bases unmatched to any gene: 11. CDR3 sequence reads: CASSLEGPGQGLYEQYF. The CDR3 DNA reads TGTGCCAGCAGCTTAGAAGGACCGGGACAGGGTCTTTACGAGCAGTACTTC.

The rearrangement joins TRBV9 to TRBJ2-2; maybe TRBD2 (5 bases). The germline V gene encodes CDR1 SGDLS and CDR2 YYNGEE. Trimming left V 4 bases short and J 3 bases short, with 16 bases between. This CDR3 has 16 residues. The CDR3 DNA reads TGTGCCAGCAGCACCTTCGCCCGGGGATACACCGGGGAGCTGTTTTTT. Protein product: CASSTFARGYTGELFF.

V gene TRBV11-1 combines with J gene TRBJ2-7, with D perhaps TRBD1 or TRBD2 (5 bases each). This CDR3 region has 15 residues. Trimming shortened V by 1 base and J by 3 bases, and 13 bases separated the two germline ends. Looked up from germline, CDR1 is SGHAT and CDR2 is FQDESV (reference sequence). The CDR3 DNA sequence: TGTGCCAGCAGCTTAGGCCGGGGACGGGGCTACGAGCAGTACTTC. Residues: CASSLGRGRGYEQYF. Full variable domain (rest looked up from reference TRBV11-1 and TRBJ2-7): EAEVAQSPRYKITEKSQAVAFWCDPISGHATLYWYRQILGQGPELLVQFQDESVVDDSQLPKDRFSAERLKGVDSTLKIQPAELGDSAMYLCASSLGRGRGYEQYFGPGTRLTVT.

The chain is built from TRBV5-1 and TRBJ2-7; perhaps TRBD1 as D (6 bases). This CDR3 has 16 residues. Germline CDR1 SGHRS, CDR2 YFSETQ. Trimming shortened V by 0 bases and J by 6 bases, and 19 bases separated the two germline ends. CDR3 region: CASSLGSRPGESEQYF. The CDR3 bases are TGCGCCAGCAGCTTGGGATCTCGGCCAGGGGAGAGCGAGCAGTACTTC.

This clone was recorded once. The gene calls are TRBV10-3 and TRBJ2-5, with 8 bases aligning to TRBD1. Trimming removed 2 bases from V and 4 bases from J; junction bases left unmatched: 15. The length of the CDR3 is 18 residues. The germline V gene has CDR1 ENHRY and CDR2 SYGVKD. The CDR3 here is CAISESFRGRGPGETQYF. The CDR3 bases are TGTGCCATCAGTGAGAGTTTCCGCGGCAGGGGGCCGGGAGAGACCCAGTACTTC.

The V gene is TRBV19, the J gene TRBJ2-3; D might be TRBD1 or TRBD2, each matching 6 bases. V was trimmed by 8 bases and J by 4 bases, leaving 19 bases between them. Germline CDR1 reads LNHDA; CDR2 reads SQIVND (reference sequence). This CDR3 has 15 amino acids. The CDR3 here is CASSPRVGGPDTQYF. The CDR3 coding sequence is TGTGCCAGTTCTCCCCGTGTGGGGGGCCCAGATACGCAGTATTTT.

This clone occurred a few times. V is TRBV5-6 and J is TRBJ2-1; 8 nucleotides agree with TRBD2. The germline V gene encodes CDR1 SGHDT and CDR2 YYEEEE. This CDR3 spans 14 amino acids. J gave up 5 bases and V 4 bases, and 5 bases lay outside the gene matches. Written as DNA, the CDR3 is TGTGCCAGCAGCCCCGGACTAGCAGACAATGAGCAGTTCTTC. It specifies CASSPGLADNEQFF.

This sequence joins TRBV19 and TRBJ2-7; 11 bases line up with TRBD1. The CDR3 runs to 15 residues. Unmatched junction bases numbered 7, after V lost 5 bases and J lost 4 bases. Germline V gene lookup returns CDR1 LNHDA and CDR2 SQIVND (reference sequence). CDR3 nucleotide sequence: TGTGCCAGTAGTGACCCAGGGACAGGGGGTTACGAGCAGTACTTC. As protein: CASSDPGTGGYEQYF.

The rearrangement joins TRBV4-2 to TRBJ1-1, with D perhaps matching TRBD1 (6 bases). The CDR3 extends over 18 amino acids. Germline V gives CDR1 LGHNA, CDR2 YNFKEQ. Between the trimmed V and J ends, which lost 3 bases and 1 base, there was a span of 21 bases. This CDR3 reads CASSQTLLNRAKNTEAFF. CDR3 DNA sequence: TGTGCCAGCAGCCAGACCTTACTTAACAGGGCAAAGAACACTGAAGCTTTCTTT.

This CDR3 reads CASNQLSTDTQYF. DNA of the CDR3: TGTGCCAGCAACCAGCTGAGCACAGATACGCAGTATTTT. The chain combines TRBV6-5 with TRBJ2-3; no clear D gene. From germline, CDR1 is MNHEY and CDR2 SVGAGI. Trimming stripped 7 bases from V and 0 bases from J, with 8 bases between. There are 13 residues in the CDR3.

J is TRBJ2-1 and V is TRBV11-1; TRBD1 is a possible D gene (5 bases). The CDR3 runs to 13 residues. V dropped 3 bases and J dropped 4 bases, with 7 bases sitting between them. Germline V gene sequence: CDR1 SGHAT, CDR2 FQDESV (reference sequence). CDR3 DNA: TGTGCCAGCAGCTTTCCAGGGTACAATGAGCAGTTCTTC. It specifies CASSFPGYNEQFF.

This chain connects TRBV6-6 to TRBJ2-3; 7 bases align to TRBD2. The germline CDR1 and CDR2 sequences are MNHNY and SVGAGI (reference sequence). CDR3 size: 16 residues. After removal of 2 bases from V and 1 base from J, the junction contained 6 bases not matched to a gene. The CDR3 is CASSYMRGKGTDTQYF. CDR3 coding DNA: TGTGCCAGCAGTTACATGCGGGGGAAAGGCACAGATACGCAGTATTTT.

V usage is TRBV6-2 or TRBV6-3 and J usage is TRBJ1-5; TRBD1 is a possible D gene (5 bases). Germline V gene lookup returns CDR1 MNHEY and CDR2 SVGEGT. This CDR3 spans 16 amino acids. Between the trimmed V and J ends, which lost 2 bases and 1 base, there was a span of 12 bases. CDR3 bases: TGTGCCAGCAGTTACGCGTCAGGGTGGAGCAATCAGCCCCAGCATTTT. Its protein product is CASSYASGWSNQPQHF.